This T cell receptor (beta chain) came from a study of blood T cells in healthy people across ages. Notes on the study in general: Unsorted PBMCs blocked a conclusive comparison of naive and antigen-experienced cells.

This clonotype was seen repeatedly, ten times or more. What it binds is not known. V was pared by 3 bases and J by 0 bases, with 7 bases between. This CDR3 has 14 amino acids. Germline CDR1 reads MGHDK; CDR2 reads SYGVNS. A second PCR of 7 to 11 cycles used a sample-barcoded 5' primer and a J-beta primer mix. Each cDNA molecule was tagged by a template-switch adaptor that had 12 random nucleotides. TCRdb itself ran the 5' RACE reads through MiXCR, one entry per CDR3 protein. The data hold some 790,000 distinct CDR3 sequences, with around 26% observed a single time. Sequencing was done on a sample of blood. The genes are TRBV25-1 and TRBJ2-3; a possible D gene is TRBD1 (5 bases). The clonotype originates from a woman aged 80 or older in good health. In DNA, the CDR3 is TGTGCCAGCAGTGATACAGGCAGCACAGATACGCAGTATTTT. It encodes CASSDTGSTDTQYF.